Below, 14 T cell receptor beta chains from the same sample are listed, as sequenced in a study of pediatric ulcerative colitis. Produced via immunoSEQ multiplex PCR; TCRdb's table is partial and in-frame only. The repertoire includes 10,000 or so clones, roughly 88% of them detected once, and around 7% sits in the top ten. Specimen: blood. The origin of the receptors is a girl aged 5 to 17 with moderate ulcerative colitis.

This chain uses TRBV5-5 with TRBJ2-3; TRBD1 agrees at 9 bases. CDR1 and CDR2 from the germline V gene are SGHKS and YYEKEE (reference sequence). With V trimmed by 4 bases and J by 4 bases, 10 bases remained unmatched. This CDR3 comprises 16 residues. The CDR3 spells CASSEPKQGAADTQYF. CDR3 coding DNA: TGTGCCAGCAGCGAGCCCAAACAGGGGGCCGCAGATACGCAGTATTTT.

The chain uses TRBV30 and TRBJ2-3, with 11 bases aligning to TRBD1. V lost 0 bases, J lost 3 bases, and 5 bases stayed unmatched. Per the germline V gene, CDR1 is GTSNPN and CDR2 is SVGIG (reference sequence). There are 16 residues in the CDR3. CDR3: CAWSVGQGAGTDTQYF. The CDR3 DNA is TGTGCCTGGAGTGTAGGACAGGGGGCAGGGACAGATACGCAGTATTTT.

DNA for the CDR3: TGTGCCAGCACCAGGGACAGCTACAATGAGCAGTTCTTC. It translates to CASTRDSYNEQFF. V gene TRBV9 combines with J gene TRBJ2-1; TRBD1 agrees at 7 bases. Germline V gene data show CDR1 as SGDLS and CDR2 as YYNGEE. With 6 bases clipped from V and 3 bases from J, the junction kept 3 bases outside the gene matches. This CDR3 is 13 amino acids long.

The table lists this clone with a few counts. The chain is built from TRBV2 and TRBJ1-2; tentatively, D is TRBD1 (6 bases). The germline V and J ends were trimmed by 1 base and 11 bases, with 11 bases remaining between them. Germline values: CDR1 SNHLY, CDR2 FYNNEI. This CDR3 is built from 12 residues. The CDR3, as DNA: TGTGCCAGCAGTGAAGTTTCCGGGACATACACCTTC. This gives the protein CASSEVSGTYTF.

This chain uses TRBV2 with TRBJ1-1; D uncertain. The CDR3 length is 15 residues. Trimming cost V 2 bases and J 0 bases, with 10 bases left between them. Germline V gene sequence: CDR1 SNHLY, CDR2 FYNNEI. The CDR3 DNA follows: TGTGCCAGCAGTGAAAGTGCGACAATGAACACTGAAGCTTTCTTT. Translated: CASSESATMNTEAFF.

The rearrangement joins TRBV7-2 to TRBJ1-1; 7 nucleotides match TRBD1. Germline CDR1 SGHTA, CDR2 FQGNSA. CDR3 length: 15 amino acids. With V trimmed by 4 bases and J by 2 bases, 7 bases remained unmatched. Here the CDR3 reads CASSWLTGENTEAFF. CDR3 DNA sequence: TGTGCCAGCAGCTGGTTAACAGGGGAAAACACTGAAGCTTTCTTT.

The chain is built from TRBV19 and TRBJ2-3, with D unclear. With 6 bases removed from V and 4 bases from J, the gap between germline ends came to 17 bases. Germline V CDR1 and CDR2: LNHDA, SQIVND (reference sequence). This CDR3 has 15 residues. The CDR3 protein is CASSQATLFPDTQYF. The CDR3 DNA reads TGTGCCAGTAGCCAAGCGACCCTTTTCCCAGATACGCAGTATTTT.

The CDR3 DNA follows: TGTGCCAGCAGCCAAGATCTAGGGACAGGGGGCAATGAGCAGTTCTTC. Translation: CASSQDLGTGGNEQFF. This chain uses TRBV4-2 with TRBJ2-1, with TRBD1 matching over 11 bases. From germline, CDR1 is LGHNA and CDR2 YNFKEQ. J lost 6 bases, V lost 0 bases, and 4 bases had no gene match. The CDR3 contains 16 residues.

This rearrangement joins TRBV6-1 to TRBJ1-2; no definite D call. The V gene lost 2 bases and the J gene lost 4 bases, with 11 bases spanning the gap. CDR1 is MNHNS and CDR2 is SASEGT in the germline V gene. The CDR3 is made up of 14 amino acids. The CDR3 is CASSEWTTTYGYTF. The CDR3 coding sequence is TGTGCCAGCAGTGAATGGACTACAACCTATGGCTACACCTTC.

The CDR3 sequence: CASSYSFWGALSGYTF. In DNA, the CDR3 is TGTGCCAGCAGTTATTCCTTCTGGGGGGCTCTATCCGGCTACACCTTC. V usage is TRBV6-5 and J usage is TRBJ1-2, with D possibly being TRBD1 (6 bases). This CDR3 has 16 amino acids. Germline V CDR1 and CDR2: MNHEY, SVGAGI. With 3 bases removed from V and 8 bases from J, the gap between germline ends came to 22 bases.

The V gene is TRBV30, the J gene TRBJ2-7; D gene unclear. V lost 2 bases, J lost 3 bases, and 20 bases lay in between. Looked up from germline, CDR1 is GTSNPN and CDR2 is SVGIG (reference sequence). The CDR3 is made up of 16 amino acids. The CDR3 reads CAWSLQRLLTHYEQYF. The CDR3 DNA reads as TGTGCCTGGAGTCTTCAACGACTCCTGACCCACTACGAGCAGTACTTC.

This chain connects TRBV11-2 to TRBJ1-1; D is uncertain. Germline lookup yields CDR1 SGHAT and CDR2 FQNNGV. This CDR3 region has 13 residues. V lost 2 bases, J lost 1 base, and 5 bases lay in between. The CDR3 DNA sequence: TGTGCCAGCAGCTTAACTCCGAACACTGAAGCTTTCTTT. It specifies CASSLTPNTEAFF.

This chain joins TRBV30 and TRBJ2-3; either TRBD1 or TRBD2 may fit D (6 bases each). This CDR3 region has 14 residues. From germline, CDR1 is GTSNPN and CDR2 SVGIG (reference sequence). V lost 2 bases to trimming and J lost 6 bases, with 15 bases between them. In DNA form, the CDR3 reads TGTGCCTGGAGTTTAGGGTCGGGGGCGGATACGCAGTATTTT. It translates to CAWSLGSGADTQYF.

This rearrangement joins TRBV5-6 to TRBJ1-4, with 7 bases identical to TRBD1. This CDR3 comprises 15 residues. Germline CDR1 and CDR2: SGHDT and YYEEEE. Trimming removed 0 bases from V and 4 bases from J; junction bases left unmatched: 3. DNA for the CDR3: TGTGCCAGCAGCTTGGTCCAGGGGGTTAATGAAAAACTGTTTTTT. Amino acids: CASSLVQGVNEKLFF.